The present T cell receptor (beta chain) was sequenced within a study of blood T cell repertoires in COVID-19. Study-level background: Samples came from the United States, Italy and Spain, spanning acute and convalescent COVID-19. PBMCs, B-cell-depleted T cells, or T cells provided the cDNA or gDNA that made up the material.

Authors' methods: Reference gene primer amplification gave estimated nucleated cell counts. Measured with immunoSEQ multiplex PCR; TCRdb has only the in-frame clones, and not every one. That table is the source of V, J and clone size, and D and trimming were worked out from the DNA. The sample lists 200,000 to 250,000 clones, approximately 82% occurring once. The TCR was taken from a woman older than 75 with acute or convalescent COVID-19. The sample was peripheral blood.

CDR3 amino acids: CASSLGAGMSYEQYF. The CDR3 DNA reads TGCGCCAGCAGCTTGGGGGCAGGGATGTCTTACGAGCAGTACTTC. V usage is TRBV5-1 and J usage is TRBJ2-7; maybe TRBD1 (5 bases). The V and J ends lost 0 bases and 4 bases respectively, with 14 bases between them. Germline CDR1 and CDR2: SGHRS and YFSETQ. The CDR3 covers 15 residues. The variable domain in full, completed from reference TRBV5-1 and TRBJ2-7, reads KAGVTQTPRYLIKTRGQQVTLSCSPISGHRSVSWYQQTPGQGLQFLFEYFSETQRNKGNFPGRFSGRQFSNSRSEMNVSTLELGDSALYLCASSLGAGMSYEQYFGPGTRLTVT.